This T cell receptor beta chain was documented in a study of Ad26.COV2.S vaccination and SARS-CoV-2 variants. Study summary: Doses of Ad26.COV2.S were injected into muscle once or twice, 56 days apart. Notes on the study in general: Non-spike TCR breadth was similar in vaccine and placebo recipients.

As for treatment: over 15 received Ad26.COV2.S at low or high dose, single or two shots; five or six received placebo; per-sample allocation not given. Samples analyzed were those drawn on day 63 after the first vaccine or placebo injection. In Boston, the donor was an adult between 18-55 years of age. Vaccination employed an Ad26 vector expressing the Wuhan-strain SARS-CoV-2 spike. Worth noting for this clone: Its matching antigen is unknown.

The repertoire was sequenced with immunoSEQ multiplex PCR; TCRdb's copy has only in-frame clones and lacks some. Of some 480,000 clones in the sample, approximately 90% were seen once. The CDR3 loop spans 16 amino acids. Looked up from germline, CDR1 is SNHLY and CDR2 is FYNNEI. J gave up 0 bases and V 1 base, and 3 bases lay outside the gene matches. This rearrangement joins TRBV2 to TRBJ2-1; TRBD2 aligns across 7 bases. Sequencing used peripheral blood, obtained in a trial of Ad26.COV2.S vaccine versus placebo. The clonotype originates from a person between 18 and 59 years old who received the Ad26.COV2.S COVID-19 vaccine or a placebo. The CDR3, as DNA: TGTGCCAGCAGTGAAGAGGGCGGGAGCTCCTACAATGAGCAGTTCTTC. Encoded protein: CASSEEGGSSYNEQFF.